This T cell receptor (beta chain) is drawn from a study of T-cell reconstitution after alpha-beta-depleted transplantation in children. Deletions cut 5 bases from V and 4 bases from J, with 15 bases between. CDR1 SEHNR and CDR2 FQNEAQ come from the germline V gene (reference sequence). The CDR3 length is 16 residues. Unique molecular identifiers were incorporated during preparation of the TCRbeta library. Each CDR3 protein is one row after TCRdb ran MiXCR on the PCR reads. Of 600,000 to 800,000 distinct CDR3 sequences listed, approximately 14% are singletons. This clonotype was counted a few times. This sequence was found in a girl aged 2 to 10 with congenital amegakaryocytic thrombocytopenia, due to receive a stem cell transplant. The material sequenced was PBMCs, taken before TCRalphabeta/CD19-depleted stem cell transplant. This chain joins TRBV7-9 and TRBJ2-6; possibly TRBD2 for D (6 bases). CDR3 protein: CASSLKEGLGANVLTF. The CDR3 DNA follows: TGTGCCAGCAGCCTGAAGGAGGGGTTAGGGGCCAACGTCCTGACTTTC.